This TCR beta chain emerged from a study of blood T cell repertoires in COVID-19. From germline, CDR1 is WNHNN and CDR2 SYGVQD (reference sequence). This CDR3 has 14 amino acids. V was pared by 0 bases and J by 9 bases, with 12 bases between. Clones were read by immunoSEQ multiplex PCR, and TCRdb kept only the in-frame ones, dropping some. Among tens of thousands of clones listed, roughly 80% were seen once. This TCR derives from a woman in her thirties or forties with acute COVID-19. J is TRBJ2-1 and V is TRBV10-1; weak D call: TRBD2 (5 bases). Material: PBMCs or T cells enriched from blood (not recorded which). CDR3 loop: CASSESLARGEQFF. For the CDR3, the DNA is TGCGCCAGCAGTGAGTCTCTAGCCCGCGGTGAGCAGTTCTTC.